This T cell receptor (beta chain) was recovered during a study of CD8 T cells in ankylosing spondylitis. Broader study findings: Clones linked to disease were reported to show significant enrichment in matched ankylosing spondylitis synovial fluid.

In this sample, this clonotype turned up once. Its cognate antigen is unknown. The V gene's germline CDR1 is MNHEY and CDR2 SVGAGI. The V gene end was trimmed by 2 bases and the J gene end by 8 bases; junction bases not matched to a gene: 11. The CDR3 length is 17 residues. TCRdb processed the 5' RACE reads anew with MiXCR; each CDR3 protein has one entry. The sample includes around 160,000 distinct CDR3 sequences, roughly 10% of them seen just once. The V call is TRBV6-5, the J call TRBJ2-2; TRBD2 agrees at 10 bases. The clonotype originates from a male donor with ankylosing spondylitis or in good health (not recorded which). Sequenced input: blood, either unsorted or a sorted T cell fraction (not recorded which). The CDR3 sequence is CASSYPHSSGRTGELFF. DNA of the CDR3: TGTGCCAGCAGTTACCCCCACTCTAGCGGGAGAACGGGGGAGCTGTTTTTT.